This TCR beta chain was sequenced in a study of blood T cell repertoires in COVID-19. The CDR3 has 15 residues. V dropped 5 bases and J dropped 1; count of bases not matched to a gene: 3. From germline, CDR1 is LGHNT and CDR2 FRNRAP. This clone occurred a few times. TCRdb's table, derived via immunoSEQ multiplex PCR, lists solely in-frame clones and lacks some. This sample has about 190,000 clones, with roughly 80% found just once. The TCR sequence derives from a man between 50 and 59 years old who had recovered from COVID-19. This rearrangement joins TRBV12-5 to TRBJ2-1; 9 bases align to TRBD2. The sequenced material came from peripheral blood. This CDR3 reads CASGKGLASYNEQFF. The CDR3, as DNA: TGTGCTAGTGGTAAGGGACTAGCTTCCTACAATGAGCAGTTCTTC.